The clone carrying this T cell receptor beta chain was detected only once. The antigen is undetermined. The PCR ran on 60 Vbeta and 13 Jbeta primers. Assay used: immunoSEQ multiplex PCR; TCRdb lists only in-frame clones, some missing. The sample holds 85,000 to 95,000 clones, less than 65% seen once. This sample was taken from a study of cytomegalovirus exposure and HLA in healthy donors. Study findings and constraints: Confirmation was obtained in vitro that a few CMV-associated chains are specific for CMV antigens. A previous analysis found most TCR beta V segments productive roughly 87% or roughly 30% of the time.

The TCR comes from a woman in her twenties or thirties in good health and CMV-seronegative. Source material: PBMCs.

The DNA for the CDR3 is TGTGCCAGCAGTTCAGGCGGGAGGGCATATGAGCAGTTCTTC. It yields the protein CASSSGGRAYEQFF. V and J are TRBV6-6 and TRBJ2-1; 9 bases line up with TRBD2. Germline V gene lookup returns CDR1 MNHNY and CDR2 SVGAGI (reference sequence). V lost 4 bases, J lost 8 bases, and 6 bases stayed unmatched. This CDR3 has 14 residues.